This TCR beta chain was retrieved from a study of blood T cell repertoires in COVID-19. Study-wide context: Specimens from acute and convalescent COVID-19 originated in the United States, Italy and Spain. PBMCs, B-cell-depleted T cells, or T cells were the source of the cDNA or gDNA that made up the material.

The CDR3 is 12 amino acids. The germline V gene encodes CDR1 MNHEY and CDR2 SVGAGI. Trimming pared 4 bases from V and 5 bases from J, leaving 8 bases between. As originally analysed: Estimation of nucleated cell counts relied on the amplification of reference gene primers. The method was immunoSEQ multiplex PCR; TCRdb's version includes in-frame clones alone and lacks a portion of them. V, J and clone size are those of that table, while D and trimming were read from the DNA. Of 250,000 to 350,000 clones in the sample, 87% were seen once. This TCR was sampled from a woman aged 50 to 65 who had recovered from COVID-19. Sequencing input: peripheral blood. The genes are TRBV6-5 and TRBJ2-5; D possibly corresponds to TRBD1 (6 bases). The CDR3 DNA sequence: TGTGCCAGCAGTTTAACAGGGGAGACCCAGTACTTC. Translated, it gives CASSLTGETQYF.